This passage covers 11 T cell receptor beta chains from one sample sequenced in a study of T cells after yellow fever vaccination. A single record per CDR3 protein comes from TCRdb applying MiXCR to the 5' RACE reads. The table has around 590,000 distinct CDR3 sequences, 9% to 15% seen once. The source was PBMCs, collected on the day of the yellow fever booster vaccination. The receptors shown here come from a man aged 25 to 40 who received the YFV17D yellow fever vaccine.

This clonotype was seen only a few times. The chain is built from TRBV29-1 and TRBJ2-1; tentatively, D is TRBD2 (6 bases). Germline-derived CDR1 and CDR2 are SQVTM and ANQGSEA. The V end lost 7 bases, the J end lost 4 bases, and 17 bases lay between the germline ends. The CDR3 loop spans 14 amino acids. DNA of the CDR3: TGCAGCGCCGCAGGAGGGCCCCTATACAATGAGCAGTTCTTC. This translates into CSAAGGPLYNEQFF.

The table lists this clonotype with a few counts. The chain couples TRBV24-1 to TRBJ2-7; 7 bases are a match to TRBD1. Trimming at V came to 5 bases and at J to 1 base, leaving 4 bases not matched to a gene. The CDR3 contains 14 residues. Germline lookup yields CDR1 KGHDR and CDR2 SFDVKD. The CDR3 protein is CATSGGQASYEQYF. The DNA for the CDR3 is TGTGCCACCAGTGGCGGACAGGCGTCCTACGAGCAGTACTTC.

Here the CDR3 DNA reads TGCGCCAGCAGCTTAACCTTTGGCTCGGTCAAAAACATTCAGTACTTC. It yields the protein CASSLTFGSVKNIQYF. V gene TRBV5-1 combines with J gene TRBJ2-4, with D hard to call. This CDR3 has 16 amino acids. Germline CDR1 SGHRS, CDR2 YFSETQ. Trimming cost V 2 bases and J 3 bases, with 15 bases left between them.

This chain links TRBV28 with TRBJ2-7; 7 nucleotides agree with TRBD1. Germline assignment: CDR1 MDHEN and CDR2 SYDVKM. There are 13 residues in the CDR3. V shed 5 bases, J shed 5 bases, and the junction held 6 bases outside the gene matches. CDR3 region: CASSETGTHEQYF. The DNA of the CDR3 is TGTGCCAGCAGTGAGACAGGGACCCACGAGCAGTACTTC.

The gene calls are TRBV10-3 and TRBJ2-1, with 14 bases identical to TRBD2. Trimming took 0 bases from V and 7 from J; bases not matched to a gene: 8. The CDR3 sequence is 18 residues long. Germline V gives CDR1 ENHRY, CDR2 SYGVKD. The CDR3 protein is CAISESPGLAGVGNEQFF. The CDR3 DNA reads TGTGCCATCAGTGAGTCGCCGGGACTAGCGGGAGTGGGAAATGAGCAGTTCTTC.

The chain uses TRBV6-1 and TRBJ1-1, with D perhaps matching TRBD1 (5 bases). V was cut by 9 bases and J by 2 bases, with 13 bases left in between. CDR1 is MNHNS, CDR2 SASEGT, per germline. This CDR3 has 13 amino acids. CDR3 in amino acids: CASGPGGNTEAFF. CDR3 bases: TGTGCCAGTGGACCCGGGGGAAACACTGAAGCTTTCTTT.

The table lists this clonotype with many counts. V gene TRBV15 combines with J gene TRBJ1-2; maybe TRBD1 (6 bases). The germline V gene has CDR1 LNHNV and CDR2 YYDKDF (reference sequence). The CDR3 length is 16 residues. Deletions cut 0 bases from V and 3 bases from J, with 14 bases between. The CDR3 DNA reads TGTGCCACCAGCAGAGACCACAGGGACATAGACTATGGCTACACCTTC. Its translation is CATSRDHRDIDYGYTF.

At least ten counts were recorded for this clonotype. The V gene is TRBV5-6, the J gene TRBJ2-2; TRBD2 matches 7 bases. Germline trimming cut 4 bases from V and 3 bases from J; bases unmatched to any gene: 6. Germline V lookup: CDR1 SGHDT, CDR2 YYEEEE. The CDR3 length is 15 residues. The CDR3 protein is CASSRSSGDTGELFF. The CDR3 bases are TGTGCCAGCAGCCGGTCTAGCGGAGACACCGGGGAGCTGTTTTTT.

The chain carries TRBV7-9 and TRBJ2-1, with 8 bases that match TRBD1. The V gene end was trimmed by 6 bases and the J gene end by 7 bases; junction bases not matched to a gene: 5. Germline V gene lookup returns CDR1 SEHNR and CDR2 FQNEAQ (reference sequence). CDR3 length equals 13 residues. In DNA, the CDR3 is TGTGCCAGCAGTTACCAGGGGGCGAATGAGCAGTTCTTC. Amino acid sequence: CASSYQGANEQFF.

This clonotype was seen many times. Here the CDR3 reads CASSLDPSYEQYF. The CDR3 DNA is TGTGCCAGCAGTTTGGACCCTTCCTACGAGCAGTACTTC. This chain joins TRBV27 and TRBJ2-7; D uncertain. This CDR3 comprises 13 residues. Germline V gene sequence: CDR1 MNHEY, CDR2 SMNVEV (reference sequence). V was pared by 3 bases and J by 1 base, with 7 bases between.

V is TRBV21-1 and J is TRBJ2-3. TRBV21-1 is listed as a pseudogene. CDR3 length equals 14 residues. The CDR3 DNA reads TGTGCCAGCAGCAATAGCGGGAGCACAGATACGCAGTATTTT. This encodes CASSNSGSTDTQYF.